Below, one TCR beta chain is given with its context. This sample was included in a study of blood T cell repertoires in COVID-19. Study-level information: The United States, Italy and Spain supplied acute and convalescent COVID-19 samples. In each case, the material was cDNA or gDNA derived from T cells, B-cell-depleted T cells, or PBMCs.

The CDR3 runs 13 residues. The germline V gene encodes CDR1 MNHNY and CDR2 SVGAGI (reference sequence). Losses at the gene ends were 4 bases for V and 5 bases for J; bases not matched to a gene: 5. In the authors' workflow: Estimation of nucleated cell counts was performed using reference gene primer amplification. This table comes from immunoSEQ multiplex PCR, and its TCRdb copy is limited to in-frame clones, with some not included. The V and J calls and clone size come from that table; D and trimming were worked out from the DNA. The repertoire holds about 47,000 clones, 65% to 85% seen once, with roughly 2.5% in the top ten.

The J gene is TRBJ2-7, the V gene TRBV6-6; 7 positions agree with TRBD1. This receptor was obtained from a man aged 45-65 years with acute or convalescent COVID-19. Specimen: peripheral blood. The chain's CDR3 is CASSSSDRDEQYF. The CDR3 DNA sequence: TGTGCCAGCAGTTCTTCTGACAGGGACGAGCAGTACTTC.